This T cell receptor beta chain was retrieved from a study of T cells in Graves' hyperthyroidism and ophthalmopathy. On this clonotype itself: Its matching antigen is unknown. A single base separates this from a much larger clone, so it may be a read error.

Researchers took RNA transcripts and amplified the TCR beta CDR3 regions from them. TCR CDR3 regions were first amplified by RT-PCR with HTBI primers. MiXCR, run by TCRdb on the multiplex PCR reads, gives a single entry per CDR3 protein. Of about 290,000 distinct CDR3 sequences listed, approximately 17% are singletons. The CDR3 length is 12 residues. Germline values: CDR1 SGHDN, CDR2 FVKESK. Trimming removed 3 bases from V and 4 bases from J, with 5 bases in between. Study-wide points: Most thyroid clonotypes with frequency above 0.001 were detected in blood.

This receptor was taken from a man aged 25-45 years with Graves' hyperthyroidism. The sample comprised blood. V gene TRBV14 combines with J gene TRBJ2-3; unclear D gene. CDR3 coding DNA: TGTGCCAGCAGCCAGGGGTCAGATACGCAGTATTTT. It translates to CASSQGSDTQYF.